One sample yielded the 4 T cell receptor beta chains listed below, sequenced in a study of neurological immune-mediated disorders. MiXCR, run by TCRdb on the 5' RACE reads, gives a single entry per CDR3 protein. The repertoire holds roughly 4,000 distinct CDR3 sequences, with about 30% as singletons. Material for sequencing was CD8+ T cells from blood. Receptors were obtained from a man aged 50-59 years with HTLV-1-associated myelopathy (HAM/TSP).

The CDR3 DNA reads as TGCGCCAGCAGCTTTGCGGGGTCCGACGGCTACACCTTC. It is translated as CASSFAGSDGYTF. The rearrangement joins TRBV5-1 to TRBJ1-2; no firm D call. Germline CDR1 reads SGHRS; CDR2 reads YFSETQ. Trimming took 2 bases from V and 8 from J, leaving 13 bases between them. This CDR3 is built from 13 residues.

Judged by abundance, this clonotype is large. The chain combines TRBV24-1 with TRBJ2-5; 7 bases agree with TRBD1. There are 17 residues in the CDR3. Per germline, CDR1 KGHDR and CDR2 SFDVKD. V was clipped by 1 base and J by 1 base; unmatched bases: 8. CDR3 DNA: TGTGCCACCAGTGATTTTGGGACAGACAAGCCCCAAGAGACCCAGTACTTC. Its protein is CATSDFGTDKPQETQYF.

At least ten counts were recorded for this clonotype. The V gene is TRBV20-1, the J gene TRBJ2-5; either TRBD1 or TRBD2 may supply D (5 bases each). CDR1 is DFQATT and CDR2 is SNEGSKA in the germline V gene (reference sequence). V gave up 0 bases and J gave up 6 bases, with 17 bases separating them. The CDR3 is 15 residues long. The CDR3 sequence is CSARDGEGMGQTQYF. The DNA of the CDR3 is TGCAGTGCTAGAGACGGTGAGGGTATGGGGCAGACCCAGTACTTC.

This clonotype was seen a handful of times. The chain has TRBV6-5 and TRBJ2-1; D is uncertain. Trimming shortened V by 5 bases and J by 13 bases, and 3 bases separated the two germline ends. From germline, CDR1 is MNHEY and CDR2 SVGAGI. The CDR3 extends over 8 amino acids. Here the CDR3 DNA reads TGTGCCAGCAGTCGACAGTTCTTC. It codes for CASSRQFF.